This record concerns one T cell receptor (beta chain) sequence. Its target is unknown. The data were produced by immunoSEQ multiplex PCR, yet TCRdb's version contains in-frame clones alone and is incomplete. The profile shows some 1,600,000 clones, 95% to 99% of them singletons. The data stem from a study of shared clonotypes between healthy human individuals. Germline assignment: CDR1 LNHDA and CDR2 SQIVND (reference sequence). With V trimmed by 7 bases and J by 1 base, 6 bases remained unmatched. The CDR3 is 14 amino acids. Regarding the study as a whole: Rarefaction indicated that sorted-subset sequencing remained incomplete although depth was large. Only blood was sampled, and tissue TCR repertoires likely differ from blood ones.

Source material: naive CD4+ T cells sorted from blood. As to subset: CD45RA+ positively selected. V gene TRBV19 combines with J gene TRBJ2-7; TRBD1 matches at 8 bases. This sequence was found in a man younger than 40 in good health. The CDR3 loop is CASKSQGASYEQYF. The CDR3, as DNA: TGTGCCAGTAAATCGCAGGGGGCATCCTACGAGCAGTACTTC. The complete variable domain, with remaining parts taken from reference TRBV19 and TRBJ2-7, reads DGGITQSPKYLFRKEGQNVTLSCEQNLNHDAMYWYRQDPGQGLRLIYYSQIVNDFQKGDIAEGYSVSREKKESFPLTVTSAQKNPTAFYLCASKSQGASYEQYFGPGTRLTVT.